Listed below are T cell receptor beta chains from one sample, sequenced in a study of T cells in Graves' hyperthyroidism and ophthalmopathy. TCRdb ran MiXCR on the multiplex PCR reads and lists one entry per CDR3 protein. The repertoire holds under 600,000 distinct CDR3 sequences, with 16% as singletons. Sequencing was done on a sample of blood. These receptors were collected from a woman between 40 and 55 years old with Graves' ophthalmopathy. The CDR3 runs from the conserved cysteine through the conserved F or W. Fields, in order: V gene, D gene, clone size, J gene, CDR3 protein, CDR3 DNA. D genes are given only for firm matches. Only part of the rows carry a size: once, few, many, or a class if the clone is expanded.

TRBV27	.	.	TRBJ1-1	CASSTLLTGTEAFF	TGTGCCAGCAGTACCCTCCTCACGGGGACTGAAGCTTTCTTT
TRBV28	.	.	TRBJ1-1	CASRLATGYAFF	TGTGCCAGCAGGCTAGCAACAGGGTATGCTTTCTTT
TRBV7-6	TRBD1	.	TRBJ2-1	CASSRTGGAGANEQFF	TGTGCCAGCAGCCGGACAGGGGGCGCGGGGGCAAATGAGCAGTTCTTC
TRBV28	TRBD2	many	TRBJ2-7	CASVAGLPTYEQYF	TGTGCCAGCGTAGCGGGATTACCGACCTACGAGCAGTACTTC
TRBV12-3/TRBV12-4	TRBD2	few	TRBJ2-3	CASSFIDSGRKYTQYF	TGTGCCAGCAGTTTTATCGATAGCGGGAGGAAGTATACGCAGTATTTT
TRBV28	.	many	TRBJ2-5	CASSLPSGSETQYF	TGTGCCAGCAGTTTACCGAGTGGCTCGGAGACCCAGTACTTC
TRBV2	.	many	TRBJ2-1	CASSQGTYNEQFF	TGTGCCAGCAGTCAAGGTACCTACAATGAGCAGTTCTTC
TRBV28	TRBD2	.	TRBJ2-7	CASSAGANYEQYF	TGTGCCAGCTCAGCGGGGGCCAACTACGAGCAGTACTTC
TRBV6-1	TRBD1	.	TRBJ1-5	CASNPQGVDQPQHF	TGTGCCAGCAACCCACAGGGGGTCGATCAGCCCCAGCATTTT
TRBV5-1	.	.	TRBJ2-1	CASSPPRGPYYNEQFF	TGCGCCAGCAGCCCGCCCCGGGGCCCATACTACAATGAGCAGTTCTTC
TRBV2	.	.	TRBJ1-1	CASSEEPGGAYTEAFF	TGTGCCAGCAGTGAAGAACCGGGGGGCGCGTACACTGAAGCTTTCTTT
TRBV20-1	.	.	TRBJ1-1	CSAAPDPQDGEAFF	TGCAGTGCTGCCCCAGACCCCCAGGACGGTGAAGCTTTCTTT
TRBV2	TRBD2	many	TRBJ2-3	CASASGRTSTDTQYF	TGTGCCAGCGCTAGCGGGAGAACCAGCACAGATACGCAGTATTTT
TRBV3-1	.	.	TRBJ1-2	CASSQVLNYGYTF	TGTGCCAGCAGCCAAGTCTTGAACTATGGCTACACCTTC
TRBV2	.	many	TRBJ1-1	CASIRSALMNTEAFF	TGTGCCAGCATACGGTCAGCTCTTATGAACACTGAAGCTTTCTTT
TRBV20-1	.	many	TRBJ2-2	CSARGLDTGELFF	TGCAGTGCACGGGGGCTTGACACCGGGGAGCTGTTTTTT
TRBV5-1	.	few	TRBJ2-5	CASSLVSGRAQETQYF	TGCGCCAGCAGCTTGGTGAGCGGACGGGCCCAAGAGACCCAGTACTTC
TRBV12-3/TRBV12-4	TRBD1	.	TRBJ1-1	CASSLDGIRGQKNTEAFF	TGTGCCAGCAGTTTAGATGGGATTAGGGGACAGAAGAACACTGAAGCTTTCTTT
TRBV20-1	.	.	TRBJ2-7	CSARDPPAPRTYEQYF	TGCAGTGCTAGAGATCCCCCCGCCCCCCGTACCTACGAGCAGTACTTC
TRBV19	.	few	TRBJ1-5	CASNKQGGRAGAGHQPQHF	TGTGCCAGTAATAAGCAAGGGGGTCGGGCGGGCGCTGGGCATCAGCCCCAGCATTTT
TRBV28	.	.	TRBJ1-4	CASSRTGLDEKLFF	TGTGCCAGCAGCCGAACTGGTCTCGATGAAAAACTGTTTTTT
TRBV19	.	few	TRBJ1-2	CASSAGHYGYTF	TGTGCCAGTAGTGCGGGACACTATGGCTACACCTTC
TRBV20-1	TRBD2	many	TRBJ2-7	CSAIPLANFDEQYF	TGCAGTGCTATTCCACTAGCGAACTTTGACGAGCAGTACTTC
TRBV19	TRBD1	.	TRBJ2-7	CASSPWTGGASYEQYF	TGTGCCAGTAGTCCCTGGACAGGGGGCGCATCCTACGAGCAGTACTTC
TRBV2	.	many	TRBJ1-4	CASSEGNFEKLFF	TGTGCCAGCAGTGAAGGAAACTTTGAAAAACTGTTTTTT
TRBV5-6	.	.	TRBJ1-4	CASSLGVGREKLFF	TGTGCCAGCAGCTTGGGCGTGGGAAGGGAAAAACTGTTTTTT
TRBV14	TRBD1	few	TRBJ2-1	CASSHLGQSRSYNEQFF	TGTGCCAGCAGCCACTTGGGACAGTCGAGGTCCTACAATGAGCAGTTCTTC
TRBV18	.	many	TRBJ2-7	CASSPYRSSYEQYF	TGTGCCAGCTCACCATACAGGTCATCCTACGAGCAGTACTTC
TRBV11-1	.	many	TRBJ2-1	CASSLVRTGTNEQFF	TGTGCCAGCAGCTTGGTCAGGACGGGGACCAATGAGCAGTTCTTC
TRBV28	.	few	TRBJ1-5	CASSSSDRTNQPQHF	TGTGCCAGCAGTTCCTCCGACAGGACCAATCAGCCCCAGCATTTT
TRBV14	.	.	TRBJ2-7	CASSQAGFSYEQYF	TGTGCCAGCAGCCAAGCAGGGTTTTCGTACGAGCAGTACTTC
TRBV20-1	.	many	TRBJ2-7	CSASPGRGKDYEQYF	TGCAGTGCTAGCCCAGGTCGGGGGAAGGATTACGAGCAGTACTTC
TRBV27	TRBD1	.	TRBJ1-1	CASRRQGGGAEAFF	TGTGCCAGCCGAAGACAGGGGGGAGGGGCTGAAGCTTTCTTT
TRBV11-3	TRBD2	few	TRBJ2-1	CASPPGTSGNEQFF	TGTGCCAGCCCCCCGGGGACTAGCGGAAATGAGCAGTTCTTC
TRBV5-4	.	once	TRBJ2-7	CASSFGLNSYEQYF	TGTGCCAGCAGCTTCGGGCTAAACTCCTACGAGCAGTACTTC
TRBV5-1	TRBD2	many	TRBJ2-3	CASSPTSGGRTDTQYF	TGCGCCAGCAGCCCCACTAGCGGGGGGCGCACAGATACGCAGTATTTT
TRBV2	TRBD1	.	TRBJ1-2	CAGFRGSDGYTF	TGTGCCGGTTTCAGGGGGTCAGATGGCTACACCTTC